These 14 T cell receptor beta chains were all obtained from the same sample, sequenced in a study of cytomegalovirus exposure and HLA in healthy donors. The PCR was carried out with 60 Vbeta primers and 13 Jbeta primers. The method was immunoSEQ multiplex PCR; TCRdb's version includes in-frame clones alone and lacks a portion of them. Among more than 85,000 clones, roughly 67% were seen once, and the ten largest hold approximately 8%. Sequenced sample: PBMCs. The receptor source for this set is a man between 35 and 55 years old in good health and CMV-seronegative.

The CDR3 loop reads CASGLSPGTEAYEQYF. The CDR3 nucleotides read TGTGCTAGTGGTTTATCCCCGGGGACAGAAGCCTACGAGCAGTACTTC. The rearrangement uses TRBV12-5 and TRBJ2-7, with 7 bases matching TRBD1. Germline CDR1 LGHNT, CDR2 FRNRAP. This CDR3 has 16 residues. The trim removed 3 bases at V and 2 bases at J, leaving 10 bases unmatched. The complete variable domain, with remaining parts taken from reference TRBV12-5 and TRBJ2-7, reads DARVTQTPRHKVTEMGQEVTMRCQPILGHNTVFWYRQTMMQGLELLAYFRNRAPLDDSGMPKDRFSAEMPDATLATLKIQPSEPRDSAVYFCASGLSPGTEAYEQYFGPGTRLTVT.

Only a few counts were recorded for this clone. The chain uses TRBV6-1 and TRBJ1-5; tentative D call: TRBD1 (6 bases). V gave up 5 bases and J gave up 3 bases, with 11 bases separating them. In germline, CDR1 is MNHNS, CDR2 SASEGT. This CDR3 spans 14 amino acids. CDR3 coding DNA: TGTGCCAGCAGTCAAGGGGACACCAATCAGCCCCAGCATTTT. It translates to CASSQGDTNQPQHF.

V and J are TRBV29-1 and TRBJ1-1, with 7 bases lining up with TRBD1. This CDR3 is 14 amino acids long. Trimming cost V 4 bases and J 0 bases; bases outside gene matches: 5. Germline V gives CDR1 SQVTM, CDR2 ANQGSEA. The CDR3, as DNA: TGCAGCGTTGGCCCTACAGGGGTGAACACTGAAGCTTTCTTT. Its translation: CSVGPTGVNTEAFF.

This clone has only one observation. The chain joins TRBV19 to TRBJ2-1; the match to TRBD2 covers 14 bases. The germline V gene has CDR1 LNHDA and CDR2 SQIVND (reference sequence). The CDR3 spans 16 residues. V gave up 6 bases and J gave up 0 bases; unmatched junction bases: 1. This CDR3 reads CASSGTSGSSYNEQFF. The CDR3 coding sequence is TGTGCCAGTAGCGGGACTAGCGGGAGCTCCTACAATGAGCAGTTCTTC. Looking up the rest from reference TRBV19 and TRBJ2-1 gives the full variable domain: DGGITQSPKYLFRKEGQNVTLSCEQNLNHDAMYWYRQDPGQGLRLIYYSQIVNDFQKGDIAEGYSVSREKKESFPLTVTSAQKNPTAFYLCASSGTSGSSYNEQFFGPGTRLTVL.

CDR3 sequence: CASSIRTGSAETQYF. For the CDR3, the DNA is TGTGCCAGCAGCATACGGACAGGGTCGGCAGAGACCCAGTACTTC. The chain couples TRBV7-8 to TRBJ2-5; 8 bases map to TRBD1. V dropped 5 bases and J dropped 4; count of bases not matched to a gene: 9. The CDR3 covers 15 residues. Germline V gene sequence: CDR1 SGHVS, CDR2 FQNEAQ.

The chain employs TRBV15 and TRBJ2-7; D is unresolved. The V end was cut by 0 bases, the J end by 4 bases, with 4 bases between. The CDR3 runs to 12 residues. Germline loops: CDR1 LNHNV, CDR2 YYDKDF (reference sequence). CDR3 region: CATSREQYEQYF. The CDR3 DNA reads as TGTGCCACCAGCAGAGAACAGTACGAGCAGTACTTC.

The chain links TRBV29-1 to TRBJ1-2, with 7 bases matching TRBD1. The germline gives CDR1 SQVTM, CDR2 ANQGSEA. V dropped 7 bases and J dropped 4; count of bases not matched to a gene: 9. CDR3 length: 13 residues. CDR3 bases: TGCAGCGCCTCGACAGGGTTGGCCTATGGCTACACCTTC. This codes for CSASTGLAYGYTF.

The V and J genes are TRBV19 and TRBJ1-1; no reliable D call. Germline V CDR1 and CDR2: LNHDA, SQIVND (reference sequence). The CDR3 runs 13 residues. Deletions cut 1 base from V and 8 bases from J, with 11 bases between. This CDR3 reads CASSIVHTLEAFF. The CDR3 nucleotides read TGTGCCAGTAGTATAGTCCACACGTTGGAAGCTTTCTTT.

The chain is built from TRBV29-1 and TRBJ2-7; D may be TRBD1 (6 bases). Germline loops: CDR1 SQVTM, CDR2 ANQGSEA. V lost 4 bases, J lost 2 bases, and 12 bases lay in between. There are 13 residues in the CDR3. The CDR3, as DNA: TGCAGCGTTGGGGCAGGGGAGACCTACGAGCAGTACTTC. Amino acids: CSVGAGETYEQYF.

The chain couples TRBV7-8 to TRBJ1-5, with D hard to call. The CDR3 has 14 residues. Germline V gene sequence: CDR1 SGHVS, CDR2 FQNEAQ. Trimming shortened V by 6 bases and J by 3 bases, and 12 bases separated the two germline ends. CDR3 protein: CASRPEAYNQPQHF. CDR3 sequence (DNA): TGTGCCAGCAGGCCTGAGGCTTACAATCAGCCCCAGCATTTT.

This clone was seen only a few times. The V and J genes are TRBV6-6 and TRBJ2-5; TRBD1 aligns across 8 bases. The CDR3 runs 15 residues. Germline trimming cut 0 bases from V and 5 bases from J; bases unmatched to any gene: 5. Per germline, CDR1 MNHNY and CDR2 SVGAGI (reference sequence). The chain's CDR3 is CASSYSQGAQETQYF. In DNA form, the CDR3 reads TGTGCCAGCAGTTACTCTCAGGGGGCGCAGGAGACCCAGTACTTC.

The rearrangement links TRBV15 to TRBJ2-7; no clear D gene. Between the trimmed V and J ends, which lost 3 bases and 3 bases, there was a span of 9 bases. Germline CDR1 reads LNHNV; CDR2 reads YYDKDF (reference sequence). The CDR3 loop spans 13 amino acids. Here the CDR3 DNA reads TGTGCCACCAGCAGGTACAGCAGCTACGAGCAGTACTTC. This gives the protein CATSRYSSYEQYF. Using reference TRBV15 and TRBJ2-7 for the parts outside the CDR3, the full variable domain is DAMVIQNPRYQVTQFGKPVTLSCSQTLNHNVMYWYQQKSSQAPKLLFHYYDKDFNNEADTPDNFQSRRPNTSFCFLDIRSPGLGDTAMYLCATSRYSSYEQYFGPGTRLTVT.

This clone was counted a single time. The gene calls are TRBV4-1 and TRBJ1-4; the D is unclear. V was cut by 3 bases and J by 6 bases, with 11 bases left in between. In germline, CDR1 is MGHRA, CDR2 YSYEKL. The CDR3 has 14 amino acids. The CDR3, as DNA: TGCGCCAGCAGCCAGGGCCCGGGGTATGAAAAACTGTTTTTT. It is translated as CASSQGPGYEKLFF.

Worth noting for this clone: One end of the junction fails to match germline, which may point to a read error. This rearrangement joins TRBV7-8 to TRBJ1-1; the D is unclear. CDR3 size: 16 residues. From germline, CDR1 is SGHVS and CDR2 FQNEAQ. The CDR3 DNA follows: TGTGCCCGCAGCTTAGTGTTGTGGGGAGACGGCACTGAAGCTTTCTTT. It yields the protein CARSLVLWGDGTEAFF.